This note documents a single T cell receptor beta chain sequence. Antigen: not known. This sample was included in a study of T cell repertoires in cytomegalovirus infection. Study-wide background: CMV infection and matching HLA type were both indicated by public TCR beta signatures.

This CDR3 has 18 amino acids. Germline CDR1 SEHNR, CDR2 FQNEAQ (reference sequence). Deletions cut 4 bases from V and 0 bases from J, with 19 bases between. TCRdb fed the reads into MiXCR, producing one record per CDR3 protein. The sample shows approximately 1,000,000 distinct CDR3 sequences, roughly a third of them seen only once. The V gene is TRBV7-9, the J gene TRBJ1-5; D not certain. The sequenced sample was cultured CD8+ T cells from PBMCs, obtained from culture after CMV antigen stimulation. The source is a human donor in good health (CMV status not recorded). Some clones in this sample may be carry-over from other donors' samples. The CDR3 coding sequence is TGTGCCAGCAGCTCTACAGAGGCGGCAGACTATAGCAATCAGCCCCAGCATTTT. Its protein is CASSSTEAADYSNQPQHF.